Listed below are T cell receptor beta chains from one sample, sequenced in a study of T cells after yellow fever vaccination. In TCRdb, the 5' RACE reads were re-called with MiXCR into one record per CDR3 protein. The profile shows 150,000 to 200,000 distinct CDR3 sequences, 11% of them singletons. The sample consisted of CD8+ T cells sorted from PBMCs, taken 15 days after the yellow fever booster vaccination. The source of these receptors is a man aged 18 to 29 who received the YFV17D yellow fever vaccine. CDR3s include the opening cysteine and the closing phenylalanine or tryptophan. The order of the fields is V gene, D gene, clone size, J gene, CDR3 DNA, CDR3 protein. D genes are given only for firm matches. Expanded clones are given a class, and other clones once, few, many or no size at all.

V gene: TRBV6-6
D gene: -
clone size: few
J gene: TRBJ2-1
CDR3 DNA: TGTGCCAGCAGTTACTCGAATCTCGACCCCCTTGAGCAGTTCTTC
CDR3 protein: CASSYSNLDPLEQFF

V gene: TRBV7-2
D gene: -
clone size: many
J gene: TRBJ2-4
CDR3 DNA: TGTGCCAGCAGCCCTCTTGGCAGGGTGTATGGGGTAGCCAAAAACATTCAGTACTTC
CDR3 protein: CASSPLGRVYGVAKNIQYF

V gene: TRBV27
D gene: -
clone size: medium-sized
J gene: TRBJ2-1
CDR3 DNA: TGTGCCAGCAGTCAGGGGAGTAGAGTCAATGAGCAGTTCTTC
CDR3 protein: CASSQGSRVNEQFF

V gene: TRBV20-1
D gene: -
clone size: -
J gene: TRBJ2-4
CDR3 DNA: TGCAGTGCTAGTCCGAGACACCGACTAGCCAAAAACATTCAGTACTTC
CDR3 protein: CSASPRHRLAKNIQYF

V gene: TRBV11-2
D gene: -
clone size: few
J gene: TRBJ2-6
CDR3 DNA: TGTGCCAGCAGCGGGTGGGAAACTGGGGCCAACGTCCTGACTTTC
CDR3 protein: CASSGWETGANVLTF

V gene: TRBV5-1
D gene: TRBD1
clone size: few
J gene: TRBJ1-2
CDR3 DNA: TGCGCCAGCAGCTTGGGCCTGGACAGGGGAAACTATGGCTACACCTTC
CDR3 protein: CASSLGLDRGNYGYTF

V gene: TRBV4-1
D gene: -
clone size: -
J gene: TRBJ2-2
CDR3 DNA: TGCGCCAGCAGCCAAAAAGAGGGGGGCGGGGAGCTGTTTTTT
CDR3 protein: CASSQKEGGGELFF

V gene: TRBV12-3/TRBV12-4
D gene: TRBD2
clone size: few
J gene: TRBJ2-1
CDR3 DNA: TGTGCCAGCAGCCTAGGGGGACTAGCGGGTTCCGCTGGCGATGAGCAGTTCTTC
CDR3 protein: CASSLGGLAGSAGDEQFF

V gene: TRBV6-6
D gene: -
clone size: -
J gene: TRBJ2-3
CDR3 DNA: TGTGCCAGCAGTTATCGACAGGCCCCAGATACGCAGTATTTT
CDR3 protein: CASSYRQAPDTQYF

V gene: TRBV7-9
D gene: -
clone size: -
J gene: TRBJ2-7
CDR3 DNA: TGTGCCAGCAGTTCCGACAGCTCCTACGAGCAGTACTTC
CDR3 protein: CASSSDSSYEQYF

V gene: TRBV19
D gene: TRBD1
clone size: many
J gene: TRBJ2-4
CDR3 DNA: TGTGCCAGTAGTGGGACAGGGAGGATGGAAAACATTCAGTACTTC
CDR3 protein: CASSGTGRMENIQYF

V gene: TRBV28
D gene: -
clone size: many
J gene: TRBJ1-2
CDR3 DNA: TGTGCCAGCAGTTTCGAGGGATTTAACTATGGCTACACCTTC
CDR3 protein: CASSFEGFNYGYTF

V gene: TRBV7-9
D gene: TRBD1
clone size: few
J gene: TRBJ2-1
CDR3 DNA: TGTGCCAGCAGATTAGGGACAGATGAGCAGTTCTTC
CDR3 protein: CASRLGTDEQFF

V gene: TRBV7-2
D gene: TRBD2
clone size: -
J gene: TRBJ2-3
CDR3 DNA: TGTGCCAGCAGCCCCCGACTAGCGGGCTTCACAGATACGCAGTATTTT
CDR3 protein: CASSPRLAGFTDTQYF

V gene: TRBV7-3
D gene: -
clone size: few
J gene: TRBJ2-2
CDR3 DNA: TGTGCCAGCAGCTTAAAACCCGGGGAGCTGTTTTTT
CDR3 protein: CASSLKPGELFF